Listed below are T cell receptor beta chains from one sample, sequenced in a study of cytomegalovirus exposure and HLA in healthy donors. Clones were sequenced by immunoSEQ multiplex PCR, and TCRdb holds only the in-frame ones, with some missing. Of roughly 150,000 clones in the sample, just under 90% are singletons; the top ten hold under 13%. Sequencing was done on a sample of PBMCs. These receptors came from a woman under 30 in good health and CMV-seropositive. The CDR3 runs from the conserved cysteine through the conserved F or W. The D gene is left open where the match is weak.

v_call: TRBV5-1
j_call: TRBJ1-4
d_call: .
cdr3_aa: CASSLEFFGEKLFF
cdr3_nt: TGCGCCAGCAGTTTGGAATTCTTTGGCGAAAAACTGTTTTTT

v_call: TRBV19
j_call: TRBJ2-2
d_call: .
cdr3_aa: CASSIGGMSGELFF
cdr3_nt: TGTGCCAGTAGTATCGGCGGGATGAGCGGGGAGCTGTTTTTT

v_call: TRBV4-1
j_call: TRBJ2-7
d_call: .
cdr3_aa: CASSQELAAPSYEQYF
cdr3_nt: TGCGCCAGCAGCCAGGAACTAGCTGCTCCCTCCTACGAGCAGTACTTC

v_call: TRBV4-1
j_call: TRBJ2-1
d_call: TRBD2
cdr3_aa: CASSQGWGGGEQFF
cdr3_nt: TGCGCCAGCAGCCAAGGTTGGGGGGGAGGTGAGCAGTTCTTC

v_call: TRBV10-2
j_call: TRBJ2-1
d_call: .
cdr3_aa: CASSGGDAYNEQFF
cdr3_nt: TGCGCCAGCAGTGGGGGGGACGCGTACAATGAGCAGTTCTTC

v_call: TRBV30
j_call: TRBJ2-7
d_call: TRBD1
cdr3_aa: CAWTGGYEQYF
cdr3_nt: TGTGCCTGGACAGGGGGCTACGAGCAGTACTTC

v_call: TRBV6-1
j_call: TRBJ1-2
d_call: .
cdr3_aa: CASRNTNYGYTF
cdr3_nt: TGTGCCAGCAGGAACACCAACTATGGCTACACCTTC

v_call: TRBV5-6
j_call: TRBJ2-7
d_call: TRBD2
cdr3_aa: CASSFLGTSGKYEQYF
cdr3_nt: TGTGCCAGCAGCTTCCTCGGGACTAGCGGGAAATACGAGCAGTACTTC

v_call: TRBV7-8
j_call: TRBJ1-2
d_call: .
cdr3_aa: CASSLAPAGPADGYTF
cdr3_nt: TGTGCCAGCAGCTTAGCGCCTGCGGGTCCGGCGGATGGCTACACCTTC

v_call: TRBV6-6
j_call: TRBJ1-2
d_call: .
cdr3_aa: CASSYFGGNYGYTF
cdr3_nt: TGTGCCAGCAGTTACTTCGGGGGTAACTATGGCTACACCTTC

v_call: TRBV28
j_call: TRBJ2-1
d_call: TRBD1
cdr3_aa: CASRGVTGGSNEQFF
cdr3_nt: TGTGCCAGCAGAGGAGTTACAGGGGGTTCGAATGAGCAGTTCTTC